The clone carrying this TCR beta chain occurred a few times. This record belongs to a study of T cells in Graves' hyperthyroidism and ophthalmopathy. Study details: Peripheral blood was secured at the point of initial diagnosis, before any treatment.

V lost 0 bases and J 1 base, leaving 7 bases between the germline ends. The germline CDR1 and CDR2 sequences are SGDLS and YYNGEE. CDR3 length: 14 residues. Amplified TCR beta CDR3 regions derived from RNA transcripts. HTBI primers drove first-round RT-PCR of the TCR CDR3. TCRdb processed the multiplex PCR reads anew with MiXCR; each CDR3 protein has one entry. There are around 200,000 distinct CDR3 sequences in the sample; approximately 20% occur only once, and 35% to 50% lies in the top ten. This TCR was recovered from a man in his forties with Graves' hyperthyroidism. The chain has TRBV9 and TRBJ2-5, with no clear D. The sample was blood. The DNA for the CDR3 is TGTGCCAGCAGCGTAGGAAGCAGCCAAGAGACCCAGTACTTC. It encodes CASSVGSSQETQYF.